The sequence of this T cell receptor (beta chain) was determined in a study of blood T cell repertoires in COVID-19. TCRdb's table, derived via immunoSEQ multiplex PCR, lists solely in-frame clones and lacks some. The sample has more than 40,000 clones, 90% seen once. CDR1 is SGHRS and CDR2 is YFSETQ in the germline V gene. The V end lost 0 bases, the J end lost 0 bases, and 3 bases lay between the germline ends. The CDR3 has 14 amino acids. The sequenced material came from peripheral blood. The chain is built from TRBV5-1 and TRBJ1-4, with no clear D. This clonotype was obtained from a man between 70 and 80 years old with acute or convalescent COVID-19. CDR3 sequence: CASSLAATNEKLFF. CDR3 sequence (DNA): TGCGCCAGCAGCTTGGCGGCAACTAATGAAAAACTGTTTTTT.